Following are 4 T cell receptor beta chains from one sample sequenced in a study of shared clonotypes between healthy human individuals. Sequencing used immunoSEQ multiplex PCR; TCRdb keeps in-frame clones, though not all of them. The sample has 700,000 to 950,000 clones; 96% are singletons. Naive CD8 cells were CD45RO-negative, positively selected for CCR7, excluding terminally differentiated effector memory CD45RA+ cells. The source material was naive CD8+ T cells sorted from blood. The receptors derive from a man aged 30-40 years in good health.

V and J are TRBV7-9 and TRBJ2-2; no firm D call. V was shortened by 2 bases and J by 3 bases, with 4 bases between the two germline ends. The germline V gene encodes CDR1 SEHNR and CDR2 FQNEAQ (reference sequence). There are 13 residues in the CDR3. The DNA for the CDR3 is TGTGCCAGCAGCTTACGGCACACCGGGGAGCTGTTTTTT. It yields the protein CASSLRHTGELFF. Drawing the rest from reference TRBV7-9 and TRBJ2-2, the complete variable domain is DTGVSQNPRHKITKRGQNVTFRCDPISEHNRLYWYRQTLGQGPEFLTYFQNEAQLEKSRLLSDRFSAERPKGSFSTLEIQRTEQGDSAMYLCASSLRHTGELFFGEGSRLTVL.

The chain joins TRBV7-9 to TRBJ1-1, with 7 bases that match TRBD1. The CDR3 length is 16 residues. After removal of 5 bases from V and 0 bases from J, the junction contained 9 bases not matched to a gene. The germline CDR1 and CDR2 sequences are SEHNR and FQNEAQ (reference sequence). The CDR3 DNA sequence: TGTGCCAGCAGCCCATTGGACAGGACCATGAACACTGAAGCTTTCTTT. Its protein product is CASSPLDRTMNTEAFF.

The rearrangement joins TRBV7-9 to TRBJ2-1; 15 nucleotides line up with TRBD2. Per germline, CDR1 SEHNR and CDR2 FQNEAQ (reference sequence). The CDR3 sequence is 17 residues long. Trimming at V came to 4 bases and at J to 7 bases, leaving 8 bases not matched to a gene. CDR3 sequence reads: CASSWGLAGGWENEQFF. The CDR3 nucleotides read TGTGCCAGCAGCTGGGGACTAGCGGGAGGTTGGGAAAATGAGCAGTTCTTC.

The chain recombines TRBV28 with TRBJ2-1, with D possibly TRBD2 on 5 matching bases. V dropped 2 bases and J dropped 2 bases, with 7 bases sitting between them. The CDR3 runs 14 residues. CDR1 and CDR2 from the germline V gene are MDHEN and SYDVKM. The CDR3 bases are TGTGCCAGCAGTTTAGAGCGGCCCTACAATGAGCAGTTCTTC. Translating gives CASSLERPYNEQFF.